These T cell receptor beta chains were read from a single sample in a study of human T cells and chemical hapten exposure. TCRdb called the RACE reads again in MiXCR, with one record for every CDR3 protein. The sample gives about 96,000 distinct CDR3 sequences, 9.3% of which show up once; 2% to 2.5% is in the top ten. The sequenced sample was whole blood, obtained in connection with sensitization to the hapten diphenylcyclopropenone (DPC). The receptors shown here come from a woman in her 40s with alopecia areata. Some clones in this sample may be carry-over from other donors' samples. CDR3s include the opening cysteine and the closing phenylalanine or tryptophan. The D gene is left open where the match is weak. Not all rows give a size; the values are once, few, many and, for expanded clones, a class.

>TRBJ2-5|NA|TRBD1|TRBV6-2/TRBV6-3
TGTGCCAGCAGACAACAGGGGGTGGAGACCCAGTACTTC
CASRQQGVETQYF
>TRBJ2-1|NA|NA|TRBV6-5
TGTGCCAGCAGGCCGTGGGGGGACTCCTACAATGAGCAGTTCTTC
CASRPWGDSYNEQFF
>TRBJ1-1|many|TRBD1|TRBV29-1
TGCAGCGTGCACCAAACAGGGGGAACTGAAGCTTTCTTT
CSVHQTGGTEAFF
>TRBJ2-3|NA|NA|TRBV20-1
TGCAGTGCGACGGGGGCGAGGGGGGTCACAGATACGCAGTATTTT
CSATGARGVTDTQYF
>TRBJ1-1|few|TRBD1|TRBV7-2
TGTGCCAGCAGCACCCGGGACAGGGCCACTGAAGCTTTCTTT
CASSTRDRATEAFF
>TRBJ2-5|many|TRBD2|TRBV18
TGTGCCAGCTCACCACCCCAATGGCGGGAGCCCTACCAAGAGACCCAGTACTTC
CASSPPQWREPYQETQYF
>TRBJ2-1|NA|NA|TRBV5-8
TGTGCCAGCAGCTTCAGGGGCACAGTCTACAATGAGCAGTTCTTC
CASSFRGTVYNEQFF
>TRBJ2-7|NA|TRBD2|TRBV18
TGTGCCAGCTCAGGCGGGGGAAACTACGAGCAGTACTTC
CASSGGGNYEQYF
>TRBJ1-4|NA|NA|TRBV10-3
TGTGCCATCAGTGGGACAGATGAAAAACTGTTTTTT
CAISGTDEKLFF
>TRBJ1-3|many|TRBD1|TRBV12-3/TRBV12-4
TGTGCCAGCAGTTTCGGGGGACAGGGTTTCTCTGGAAACACCATATATTTT
CASSFGGQGFSGNTIYF
>TRBJ2-5|few|TRBD2|TRBV20-1
TGCAGTGCTACATACGGGACTAGGATAGAGACCCAGTACTTC
CSATYGTRIETQYF
>TRBJ2-1|many|TRBD2|TRBV7-9
TGTGCCAGCAGCAATAGCGGGGCAGGCAGCTCCTACAATGAGCAGTTCTTC
CASSNSGAGSSYNEQFF
>TRBJ2-1|many|NA|TRBV11-2
TGTGCCAGCAGCTCCTGGGCTAGCAAGTTCTTC
CASSSWASKFF
>TRBJ1-4|NA|TRBD1|TRBV7-2
TGTGCCAGCAGCTTAGGGGACAGGGCCGGTGAAAAACTGTTTTTT
CASSLGDRAGEKLFF
>TRBJ2-7|NA|NA|TRBV6-5
TGTGCCAGCAGTTACTCGACAGCTACCCCCTACGAGCAGTACTTC
CASSYSTATPYEQYF
>TRBJ2-1|many|TRBD1|TRBV19
TGTGCCAGTAGTACGGGACAGTACTCCTACAATGAGCAGTTCTTC
CASSTGQYSYNEQFF
>TRBJ2-2|many|TRBD1|TRBV7-9
TGTGCCAGCAGCCCCGCCGGGACAGGGGCCCTCGGGGAGCTGTTTTTT
CASSPAGTGALGELFF
>TRBJ1-6|NA|NA|TRBV27
TGTGCCAGCAGTTTAATCCCAGGAGGGAATTCACCCCTCCACTTT
CASSLIPGGNSPLHF
>TRBJ2-5|NA|NA|TRBV20-1
TGCAGTGCTAGGGCCGGGGCCCAAGAGACCCAGTACTTC
CSARAGAQETQYF
>TRBJ1-3|NA|NA|TRBV9
TGTGCCAGCAGCGTAGGGGGGAGCTCTGGAAACACCATATATTTT
CASSVGGSSGNTIYF
>TRBJ2-5|NA|NA|TRBV28
TGTGCCAGCAGCAACCGGGACGTCCTAGAGACCCAGTACTTC
CASSNRDVLETQYF
>TRBJ2-7|many|TRBD1|TRBV5-5
TGTGCCAGCAGTTTCCCGGGACAGAGACTTTACGAGCAGTACTTC
CASSFPGQRLYEQYF
>TRBJ2-1|many|TRBD1|TRBV27
TGTGCCAGCAGTCTCCGGACAGGGGGCTACAATGAGCAGTTCTTC
CASSLRTGGYNEQFF
>TRBJ2-1|many|NA|TRBV20-1
TGCAGTGCTCCGACTGTTAACAATGAGCAGTTCTTC
CSAPTVNNEQFF
>TRBJ2-3|few|NA|TRBV5-4
TGTGCCAGCAGCTTGGCTGGGGGAGATACGCAGTATTTT
CASSLAGGDTQYF
>TRBJ2-7|few|TRBD2|TRBV6-4
TGTGCCAGCAGTCCGTCGGATAGCGGGAGGGCGGGCCGCTACGACCAGTACTTC
CASSPSDSGRAGRYDQYF
>TRBJ2-1|NA|TRBD1|TRBV29-1
TGCAGCGCCAGGACAGGGAGAGTACTACGGAATGAGCAGTTCTTC
CSARTGRVLRNEQFF
>TRBJ1-1|few|NA|TRBV6-6
TGTGCCAGCAGTTACTCGGTGCAGAGTAACACTGAAGCTTTCTTT
CASSYSVQSNTEAFF
>TRBJ2-1|NA|NA|TRBV28
TGTGCCAGCAGTTTGTACAGGGTGGGATACAATGAGCAGTTCTTC
CASSLYRVGYNEQFF
>TRBJ1-5|few|TRBD1|TRBV20-1
TGCAGTGCTACCTCCGGGACAGGGGGCAGTCAGCCCCAGCATTTT
CSATSGTGGSQPQHF
>TRBJ2-3|few|NA|TRBV15
TGTGCCACCAGTGACGGGATGGCAACAGATACGCAGTATTTT
CATSDGMATDTQYF
>TRBJ2-2|many|NA|TRBV10-3
TGTGCCGCCGAAGACTCCAACACCGGGGAGCTGTTTTTT
CAAEDSNTGELFF
>TRBJ1-5|few|NA|TRBV7-9
TGTGCCAGCAGCTATCCCCTTGGGGGGCAGCCCCAGCATTTT
CASSYPLGGQPQHF
>TRBJ2-3|medium-sized|NA|TRBV12-3/TRBV12-4
TGTGCCAGCAGTTTACTCCAGGGCCGCACAGATACGCAGTATTTT
CASSLLQGRTDTQYF
>TRBJ1-3|few|NA|TRBV12-3/TRBV12-4
TGTGCCAGCAGTTCCCTAGGGGCTGGAAACACTATATATTTT
CASSSLGAGNTIYF
>TRBJ2-7|many|NA|TRBV10-3
TGTGCCATCAGTGTCCTGACGCTTGAAGCCCACGAGCAGTACTTC
CAISVLTLEAHEQYF